This T cell receptor beta chain originates from a study of OX40 agonist ivuxolimab in advanced cancers. A note on the overall study: Ivuxolimab, which targeted the costimulatory receptor OX40 (CD134), was an agonistic, fully human IgG2 monoclonal antibody. Intravenous ivuxolimab was administered to patients every 2 weeks at six dose levels: 0.01, 0.1, 0.3, 1.5, 3 and 10 mg/kg. Of the roughly 50 dose-escalation patients, hepatocellular carcinoma was present in roughly 19, melanoma in roughly 15, renal cell carcinoma in 9 and head and neck cancer in 9. In the dose-escalation cohort, over 65% of patients were male, and the mean age was around 60 years, with a range of roughly 20 to 79. Patients were allowed to have had prior anti-PD-1, anti-PD-L1 or anti-CTLA-4 therapy, and more than 30% of the dose-escalation patients had previously received checkpoint inhibitors. Three dose-escalation patients achieved partial responses, one with hepatocellular carcinoma and two with cutaneous melanoma. Peripheral TCRbeta sequencing aimed to test whether ivuxolimab altered TCR sequence diversity and caused clonal T-cell expansion. The paper reports the monotherapy dose-escalation portion (N of about 50 patients) of the phase I ivuxolimab trial. Summary of the overall study and its limitations: After ivuxolimab, more expanded clones were found on average in CD8+ T cells than in CD4+ T cells. At doses of 0.1 to 3.0 mg/kg, clonal expansion of both CD4+ and CD8+ blood T cells was observed from baseline to week 6. Antigen specificity was not determined for the clonally expanded peripheral T cells. Partial responders in the 0.1-3.0 mg/kg groups had among the lowest normalized peripheral clonal expansion, especially among CD8+ T cells. Low levels of normalized T-cell clonal expansion were also seen in some nonresponding patients.

The trial excluded patients who had a history of autoimmune disease or were on systemic immunosuppression. Peripheral blood for TCR sequencing was drawn from every dose cohort at baseline, at cycle 4 day 1 and at cycle 7 day 1. Samples came from an open-label, multicenter, first-in-human phase I dose-escalation trial of ivuxolimab. Adults with locally advanced or metastatic melanoma, renal cell carcinoma, hepatocellular carcinoma or head and neck squamous cell carcinoma were enrolled in the trial. Before TCR sequencing, CD4+ T cells and CD8+ T cells were sorted from peripheral blood as separate populations. The CDR3 sequence holds 12 residues, the cysteine and phenylalanine included. Only CDR3 DNA remains: 36 bases, in frame from the first base. For CDR1 and CDR2, the germline V gene lists WSHSY and SAAADI. V gives up 6 bases and J gives up 3 bases, and the segment between their germline ends measures 7 bases.

For this clone: Its antigen has not been determined. Within one base of it there is no much larger clone, and no base qualities were kept.

Genomic DNA was extracted from sorted cells for sequencing of the TCRbeta CDR3 region. TCRbeta CDR3 regions were sequenced using the immunoSEQ Assay. TCRdb provides this immuneACCESS table in a form limited to in-frame rearrangements. Some clones are lacking; in checked studies, under half of them reflect an unresolved V gene, and why the rest are absent is not known. The sample has tens of thousands of clones on record, 80% to 90% of them singletons. About 5.6% of the sample is taken by the ten largest. This clonotype was obtained from an adult with an advanced solid tumor such as melanoma, head and neck, liver or kidney cancer. The chain joins TRBV10-2 to TRBJ2-3; the D gene assignment is perhaps TRBD1 or TRBD2, with each matching 5 bases. The input for sequencing was CD4+ or CD8+ T cells sorted from blood, taken in a trial of the OX40 agonist ivuxolimab. The sequence in DNA is TGCGCCAGCAGCTGGGGGACAGATACGCAGTATTTT. It translates as CASSWGTDTQYF.